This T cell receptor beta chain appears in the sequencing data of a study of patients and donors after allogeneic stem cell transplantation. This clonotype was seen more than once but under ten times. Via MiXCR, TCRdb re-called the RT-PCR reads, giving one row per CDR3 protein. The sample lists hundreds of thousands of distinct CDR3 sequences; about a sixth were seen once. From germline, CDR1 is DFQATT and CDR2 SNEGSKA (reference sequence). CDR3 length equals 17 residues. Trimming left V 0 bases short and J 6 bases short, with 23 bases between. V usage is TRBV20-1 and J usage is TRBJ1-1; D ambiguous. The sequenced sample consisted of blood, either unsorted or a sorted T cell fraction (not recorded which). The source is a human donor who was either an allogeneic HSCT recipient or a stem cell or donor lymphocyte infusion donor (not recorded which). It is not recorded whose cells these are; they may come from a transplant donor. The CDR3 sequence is CSARDQREGPPDAEAFF. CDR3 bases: TGCAGTGCTAGAGATCAAAGGGAAGGACCCCCGGACGCTGAAGCTTTCTTT.